The TCR beta chain under discussion was sequenced for a study of blood T cell repertoires in COVID-19. Study at large: Sample material is recorded as cDNA or gDNA derived from T cells, B-cell-depleted T cells, or PBMCs.

In the authors' methods: Amplification of reference gene primers was used by the study to estimate nucleated cell counts. Clones were read by immunoSEQ multiplex PCR, and TCRdb kept only the in-frame ones, dropping some. V and J calls and clone size follow that table, whereas D and trimming were derived from the DNA. The table lists 100,000 to 150,000 clones, approximately 91% of them singletons. The CDR3 is made up of 15 amino acids. Germline loops: CDR1 KGHSH, CDR2 LQKENI. Trimming cost V 3 bases and J 1 base; bases outside gene matches: 4. The sequenced sample was peripheral blood. This chain links TRBV18 with TRBJ2-5, with TRBD1 matching over 8 bases. This clonotype originated in a woman aged 80 or over with acute or convalescent COVID-19. The CDR3 sequence is CASSPFGTGQETQYF. The CDR3, as DNA: TGTGCCAGCTCACCGTTTGGGACAGGCCAAGAGACCCAGTACTTC.